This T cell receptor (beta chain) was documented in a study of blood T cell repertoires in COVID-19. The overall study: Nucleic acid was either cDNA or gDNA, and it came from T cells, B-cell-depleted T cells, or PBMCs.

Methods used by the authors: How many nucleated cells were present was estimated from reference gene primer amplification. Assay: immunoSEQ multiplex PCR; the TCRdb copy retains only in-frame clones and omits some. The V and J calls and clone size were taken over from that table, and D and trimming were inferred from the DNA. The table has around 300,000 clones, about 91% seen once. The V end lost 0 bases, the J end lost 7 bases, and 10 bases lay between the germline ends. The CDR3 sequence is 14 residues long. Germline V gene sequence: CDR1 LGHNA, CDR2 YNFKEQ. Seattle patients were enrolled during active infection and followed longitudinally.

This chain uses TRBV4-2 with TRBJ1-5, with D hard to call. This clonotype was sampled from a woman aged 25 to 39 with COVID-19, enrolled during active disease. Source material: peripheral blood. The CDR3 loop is CASSQDLIGQPQHF. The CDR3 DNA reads TGTGCCAGCAGCCAAGATCTTATCGGGCAGCCCCAGCATTTT.